The 15 T cell receptor beta chains below come from one sample, sequenced in a study of blood T cells in healthy people across ages. Through a sample-barcoded 5' primer and a J-beta primer mix, a second PCR was run for roughly 6 to 12 cycles. TCRdb recomputed calls from the 5' RACE reads with MiXCR, one row per CDR3 protein. The table records approximately 1,700,000 distinct CDR3 sequences, 35% to 50% of them present only once. Sequencing used blood. These receptors all come from a human donor in good health.

The V and J genes are TRBV5-5 and TRBJ2-1, with 11 bases matching TRBD2. The V segment lost 6 bases and the J segment 4 bases; nucleotides outside the gene matches: 9. Germline V lookup: CDR1 SGHKS, CDR2 YYEKEE (reference sequence). The CDR3 sequence is 16 residues long. As DNA, the CDR3 is TGTGCCAGCACCGAAAAACTAGCGGGGGTTTACAATGAGCAGTTCTTC. It yields the protein CASTEKLAGVYNEQFF.

CDR3 in DNA: TGTGCCAGCTCGCGCTCGGGTTACTCTGGGGCCAACGTCCTGACTTTC. Encoded protein: CASSRSGYSGANVLTF. The V call is TRBV18, the J call TRBJ2-6; D is unresolved. Germline V gene sequence: CDR1 KGHSH, CDR2 LQKENI. The V end lost 6 bases, the J end lost 0 bases, and 12 bases lay between the germline ends. The CDR3 runs 16 residues.

About this clonotype itself: A junction end diverges from the germline sequence, so it may reflect a read error. This CDR3 is CSASRQDNVNAEAFF. As DNA, the CDR3 is TGCAGTGCTAGTAGACAGGACAATGTGAACGCTGAAGCTTTCTTT. The V call is TRBV20-1, the J call TRBJ1-1; TRBD1 is a possible D gene (6 bases). The CDR3 loop spans 15 amino acids. The germline CDR1 and CDR2 sequences are DFQATT and SNEGSKA (reference sequence).

The rearrangement links TRBV28 to TRBJ1-1, with a weak D call TRBD1 (6 bases). This CDR3 has 12 amino acids. Between the trimmed V and J ends, which lost 8 bases and 6 bases, there was a span of 13 bases. CDR1 MDHEN and CDR2 SYDVKM come from the germline V gene. The CDR3 loop is CASGRGGAEAFF. For the CDR3, the DNA is TGTGCCAGCGGAAGGGGGGGAGCTGAAGCTTTCTTT.

This clonotype was picked up a small number of times. The genes are TRBV7-9 and TRBJ1-2; D unresolved. V lost 5 bases and J 0 bases, leaving 10 bases between the germline ends. The CDR3 totals 14 residues. CDR1 is SEHNR and CDR2 is FQNEAQ in the germline V gene (reference sequence). The CDR3 is CASSRIQSNYGYTF. The CDR3 DNA sequence: TGTGCCAGCAGCCGCATACAATCTAACTATGGCTACACCTTC.

This clonotype was detected only a few times. The chain carries TRBV7-8 and TRBJ1-2; possible D gene TRBD1, 5 bases. The V gene lost 4 bases and the J gene lost 3 bases, with 12 bases spanning the gap. This CDR3 contains 14 residues. Germline values: CDR1 SGHVS, CDR2 FQNEAQ. The CDR3 loop is CASSSSGFHYGYTF. CDR3 in DNA: TGTGCCAGCAGCTCTTCAGGGTTCCACTATGGCTACACCTTC.

This clonotype was observed a few times. V and J are TRBV29-1 and TRBJ1-4; no clear D. Per germline, CDR1 SQVTM and CDR2 ANQGSEA. This CDR3 region has 12 residues. The V end lost 4 bases, the J end lost 6 bases, and 9 bases lay between the germline ends. CDR3 in amino acids: CSVAQTHEKLFF. CDR3 DNA: TGCAGCGTTGCACAGACACATGAAAAACTGTTTTTT. Based on the CDR3 plus reference TRBV29-1 and TRBJ1-4, the full variable domain is SAVISQKPSRDICQRGTSLTIQCQVDSQVTMMFWYRQQPGQSLTLIATANQGSEATYESGFVIDKFPISRPNLTFSTLTVSNMSPEDSSIYLCSVAQTHEKLFFGSGTQLSVL.

This clonotype was seen many times. The V and J genes are TRBV7-9 and TRBJ2-6; D is unresolved. The CDR3 covers 16 residues. V lost 1 base to trimming and J lost 0 bases, with 7 bases between them. Germline values: CDR1 SEHNR, CDR2 FQNEAQ (reference sequence). The CDR3 region is CASSLVADSGANVLTF. Written as DNA, the CDR3 is TGTGCCAGCAGCTTAGTGGCCGACTCTGGGGCCAACGTCCTGACTTTC.

The rearrangement joins TRBV30 to TRBJ1-5, with 9 bases aligning to TRBD1. There are 16 residues in the CDR3. Germline V gene lookup returns CDR1 GTSNPN and CDR2 SVGIG (reference sequence). The ends lost 3 bases at V and 2 bases at J; junction bases unmatched: 8. The CDR3 DNA reads as TGTGCCTGGAGCGGCGCGTGGACAGGGGGCAATCAGCCCCAGCATTTT. It specifies CAWSGAWTGGNQPQHF.

The chain couples TRBV4-1 to TRBJ2-3, with 13 bases fitting TRBD2. Germline values: CDR1 MGHRA, CDR2 YSYEKL. This CDR3 is 17 amino acids long. V gave up 3 bases and J gave up 3 bases; unmatched junction bases: 6. This CDR3 reads CASSQGILAGGTDTQYF. The CDR3 nucleotides are TGCGCCAGCAGCCAGGGAATACTAGCGGGGGGGACAGATACGCAGTATTTT.

This clonotype has more than one count but fewer than ten. The rearrangement links TRBV6-2 or TRBV6-3 to TRBJ2-1; D possibly corresponds to TRBD2 (6 bases). The CDR3 sequence is 12 residues long. V gave up 6 bases and J gave up 9 bases, with 12 bases separating them. From germline, CDR1 is MNHEY and CDR2 SVGEGT. CDR3 sequence reads: CASRTRVGEQFF. CDR3 DNA: TGTGCCAGCAGGACTAGGGTAGGTGAGCAGTTCTTC.

This clonotype was counted between two and nine times. The chain is built from TRBV5-6 and TRBJ2-3; 7 nucleotides align to TRBD2. Trimming cost V 1 base and J 3 bases; bases outside gene matches: 5. Per the germline V gene, CDR1 is SGHDT and CDR2 is YYEEEE. There are 15 residues in the CDR3. CDR3 DNA sequence: TGTGCCAGCAGCTTGAGCGGGGCCGATACAGATACGCAGTATTTT. Translation gives CASSLSGADTDTQYF.

V and J are TRBV20-1 and TRBJ1-4, with a weak D call TRBD1 (5 bases). This CDR3 is 14 amino acids long. The germline gives CDR1 DFQATT, CDR2 SNEGSKA (reference sequence). Trimming stripped 3 bases from V and 7 bases from J, with 15 bases between. The CDR3 DNA reads as TGCAGTGCTAGGGAATTCACTGGGGGTGAAAAACTGTTTTTT. Residues: CSAREFTGGEKLFF.

CDR3 nucleotide sequence: TGTGCCAGCAGCAGGGGGACAGGGGGGGGATCCCTCCACTTT. Translated, it gives CASSRGTGGGSLHF. This chain joins TRBV6-5 and TRBJ1-6, with TRBD1 matching 11 bases. Trimming removed 6 bases from V and 14 bases from J; junction bases left unmatched: 9. CDR3 size: 14 residues. Germline loops: CDR1 MNHEY, CDR2 SVGAGI.

This clonotype was seen more than once but under ten times. The rearrangement links TRBV20-1 to TRBJ2-7, with TRBD1 matching over 8 bases. CDR1 is DFQATT, CDR2 SNEGSKA, per germline (reference sequence). Trimming cost V 6 bases and J 1 base; bases outside gene matches: 11. The CDR3 is made up of 15 amino acids. The CDR3 DNA sequence: TGCAGTGCGTTATCCTCCGGGACAGGATCCTACGAGCAGTACTTC. Protein sequence: CSALSSGTGSYEQYF.